Listed below are T cell receptor beta chains from one sample, sequenced in a study of breast tumors, draining lymph nodes, adjacent tissues. TCRdb reanalysed the multiplex PCR reads using MiXCR and keeps one entry per CDR3 protein. The sample yields around 130,000 distinct CDR3 sequences, roughly 20% seen once. Sequences were obtained from axillary lymph node tissue. The receptors originated from a female donor with breast cancer. Some clones in this sample may be carry-over from other donors' samples. Each CDR3 is given with its conserved first and last residue. Each record gives: CDR3 length, clone size, V gene, J gene, D gene, CDR3 DNA, CDR3 protein. D genes are given only for firm matches. Size is omitted from some rows. Given values are once, few, many or a class for expanded clones.

11	.	TRBV27	TRBJ2-5	TRBD2	TGCGGGGTGGTAGCGGGGGAGACCCAGTACTTC	CGVVAGETQYF
16	many	TRBV6-4	TRBJ2-2	TRBD2	TGTGCCAGCAGCTTACTAGCGGGAGCCTTCACCGGGGAGCTGTTTTTT	CASSLLAGAFTGELFF
17	many	TRBV6-1	TRBJ2-2	.	TGTGCCAGCAGTGGCCGTCTAGCGAGATACAACACCGGGGAGCTGTTTTTT	CASSGRLARYNTGELFF
14	many	TRBV2	TRBJ1-5	.	TGTGCCAGCAACCCGACTGATAGCAATCAGCCCCAGCATTTT	CASNPTDSNQPQHF
15	many	TRBV7-9	TRBJ1-3	.	TGTGCCAGCAGCTTACAGGGTGGCTCTGGAAACACCATATATTTT	CASSLQGGSGNTIYF
16	many	TRBV2	TRBJ2-1	TRBD2	TGTGCCAGCAGTCCATCCCTAGGACTAGTTCACAATGAGCAGTTCTTC	CASSPSLGLVHNEQFF
12	many	TRBV6-1	TRBJ2-7	.	TGTGCCAGCAGTCTTACAGGGTTCGAGCAGTACTTC	CASSLTGFEQYF
14	many	TRBV20-1	TRBJ2-1	TRBD2	TGCAGTGCTAGGGCGGGAGGGCCCTACAATGAGCAGTTCTTC	CSARAGGPYNEQFF
16	.	TRBV4-1	TRBJ2-6	.	TGCGCCAGCAGCCAAGAGGAGTACTCTGGGGCCAACGTCCTGACTTTC	CASSQEEYSGANVLTF
11	few	TRBV30	TRBJ2-6	.	TGTGCCTGGGGAAAGACCAACGTCCTGACTTTC	CAWGKTNVLTF
16	many	TRBV4-2	TRBJ2-1	TRBD1	TGTGCCAGCAGCCAATCTTCTAGGACAGGGCTTAATGAGCAGTTCTTC	CASSQSSRTGLNEQFF
15	few	TRBV28	TRBJ2-3	.	TGTGCCAGCAGTTTGAGCAGACCTAGCACAGATACGCAGTATTTT	CASSLSRPSTDTQYF